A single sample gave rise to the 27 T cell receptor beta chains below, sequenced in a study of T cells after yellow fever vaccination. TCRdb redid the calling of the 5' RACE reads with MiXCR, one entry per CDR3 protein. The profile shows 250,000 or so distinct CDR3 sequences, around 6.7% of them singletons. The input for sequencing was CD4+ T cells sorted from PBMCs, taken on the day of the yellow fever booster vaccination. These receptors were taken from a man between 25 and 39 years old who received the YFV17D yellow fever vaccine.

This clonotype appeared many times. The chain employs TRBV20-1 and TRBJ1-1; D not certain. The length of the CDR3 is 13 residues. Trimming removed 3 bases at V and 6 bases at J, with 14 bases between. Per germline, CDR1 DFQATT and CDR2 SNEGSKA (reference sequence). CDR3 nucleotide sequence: TGCAGTGCTAGTGTGCTCTCGGGATCTGAAGCTTTCTTT. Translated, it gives CSASVLSGSEAFF.

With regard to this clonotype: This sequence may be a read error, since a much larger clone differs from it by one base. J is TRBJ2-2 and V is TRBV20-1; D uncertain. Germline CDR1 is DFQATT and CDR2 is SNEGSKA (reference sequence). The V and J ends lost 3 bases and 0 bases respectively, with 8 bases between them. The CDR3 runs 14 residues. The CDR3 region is CSARAPPNTGELFF. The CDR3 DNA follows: TGCAGTGCTAGGGCCCCGCCGAACACCGGGGAGCTGTTTTTT.

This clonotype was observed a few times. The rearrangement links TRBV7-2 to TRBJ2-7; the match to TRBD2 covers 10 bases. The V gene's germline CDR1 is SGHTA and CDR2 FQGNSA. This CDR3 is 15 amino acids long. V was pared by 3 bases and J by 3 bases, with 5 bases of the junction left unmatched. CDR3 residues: CASSFQLAGYYEQYF. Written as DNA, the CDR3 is TGTGCCAGCAGCTTTCAACTAGCGGGGTACTACGAGCAGTACTTC.

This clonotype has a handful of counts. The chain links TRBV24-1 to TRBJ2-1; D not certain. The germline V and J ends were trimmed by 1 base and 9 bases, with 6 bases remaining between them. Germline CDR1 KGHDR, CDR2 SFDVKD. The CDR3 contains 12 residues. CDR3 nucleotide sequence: TGTGCCACCAGTGATTTCGGTCGTGAGCAGTTCTTC. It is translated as CATSDFGREQFF.

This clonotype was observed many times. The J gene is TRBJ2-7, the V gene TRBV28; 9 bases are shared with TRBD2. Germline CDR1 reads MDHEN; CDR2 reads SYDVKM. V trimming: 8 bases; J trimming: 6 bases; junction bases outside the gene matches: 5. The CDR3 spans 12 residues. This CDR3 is CASGIAGAEQYF. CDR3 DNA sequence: TGTGCCAGCGGTATAGCGGGAGCCGAGCAGTACTTC.

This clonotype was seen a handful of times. In nucleotides, the CDR3 is TGTGCCAGCAGCGTGACAGGGGCAACCAGGACCCAGTACTTC. It codes for CASSVTGATRTQYF. The chain links TRBV7-2 to TRBJ2-5; the match to TRBD1 covers 8 bases. V lost 5 bases and J lost 7; bases outside the gene matches: 9. CDR3 size: 14 residues. Germline V gene data show CDR1 as SGHTA and CDR2 as FQGNSA.

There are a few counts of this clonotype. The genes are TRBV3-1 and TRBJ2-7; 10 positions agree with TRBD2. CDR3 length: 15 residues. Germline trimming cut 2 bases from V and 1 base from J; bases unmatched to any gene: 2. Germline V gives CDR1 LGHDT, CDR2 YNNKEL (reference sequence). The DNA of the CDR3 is TGTGCCAGCAGCCAATTTAGCGGGAGGTCCTACGAGCAGTACTTC. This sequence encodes CASSQFSGRSYEQYF.

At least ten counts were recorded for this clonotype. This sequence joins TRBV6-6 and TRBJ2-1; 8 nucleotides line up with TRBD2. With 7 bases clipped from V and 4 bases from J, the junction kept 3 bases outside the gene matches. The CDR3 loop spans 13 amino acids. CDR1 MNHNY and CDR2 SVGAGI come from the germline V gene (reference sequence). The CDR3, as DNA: TGTGCCAGCAAGGCTAGCGGGTACAATGAGCAGTTCTTC. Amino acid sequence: CASKASGYNEQFF.

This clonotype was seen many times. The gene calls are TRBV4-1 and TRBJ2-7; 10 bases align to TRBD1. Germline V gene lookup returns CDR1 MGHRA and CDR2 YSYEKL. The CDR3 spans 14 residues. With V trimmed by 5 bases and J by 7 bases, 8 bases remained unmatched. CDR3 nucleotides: TGCGCCAGCAGCAACCGGGACAGGGGTGAAGAGCAGTACTTC. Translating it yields CASSNRDRGEEQYF.

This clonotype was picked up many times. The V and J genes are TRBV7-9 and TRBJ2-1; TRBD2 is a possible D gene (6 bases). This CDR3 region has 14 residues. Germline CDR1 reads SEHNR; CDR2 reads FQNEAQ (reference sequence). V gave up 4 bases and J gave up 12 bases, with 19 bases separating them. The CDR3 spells CASSSPGTPEVQFF. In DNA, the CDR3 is TGTGCCAGCAGCTCCCCCGGGACTCCCGAAGTGCAGTTCTTC. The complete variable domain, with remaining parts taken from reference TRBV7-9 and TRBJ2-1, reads DTGVSQNPRHKITKRGQNVTFRCDPISEHNRLYWYRQTLGQGPEFLTYFQNEAQLEKSRLLSDRFSAERPKGSFSTLEIQRTEQGDSAMYLCASSSPGTPEVQFFGPGTRLTVL.

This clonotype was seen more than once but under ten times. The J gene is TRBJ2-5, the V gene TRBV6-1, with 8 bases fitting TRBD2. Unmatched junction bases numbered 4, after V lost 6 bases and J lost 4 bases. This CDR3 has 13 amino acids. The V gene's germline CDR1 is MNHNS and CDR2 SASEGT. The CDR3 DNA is TGTGCCAGCAGCGGCGGGAGGACAGAGACCCAGTACTTC. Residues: CASSGGRTETQYF.

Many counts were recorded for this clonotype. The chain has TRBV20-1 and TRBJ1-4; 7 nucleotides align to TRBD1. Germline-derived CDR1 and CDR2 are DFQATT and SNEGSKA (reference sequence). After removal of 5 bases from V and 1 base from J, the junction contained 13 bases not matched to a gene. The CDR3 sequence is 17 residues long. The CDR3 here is CSASSTRDSKTNEKLFF. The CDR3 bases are TGCAGTGCTTCTTCAACTCGGGACAGCAAAACTAATGAAAAACTGTTTTTT.

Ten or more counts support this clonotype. The CDR3 sequence: CASSGLRGTSTDTQYF. The CDR3 nucleotides read TGTGCCAGCAGCGGGTTGCGGGGGACTAGCACAGATACGCAGTATTTT. The chain carries TRBV5-8 and TRBJ2-3; 7 bases align to TRBD2. The CDR3 extends over 16 amino acids. CDR1 is SGHTS and CDR2 is YDEGEE in the germline V gene. The ends lost 4 bases at V and 0 bases at J; junction bases unmatched: 8.

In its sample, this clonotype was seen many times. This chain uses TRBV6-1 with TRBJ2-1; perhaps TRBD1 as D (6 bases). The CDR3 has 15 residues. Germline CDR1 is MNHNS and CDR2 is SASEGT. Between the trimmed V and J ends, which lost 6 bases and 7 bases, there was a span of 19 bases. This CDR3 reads CASRPTGTGRNEQFF. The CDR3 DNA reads TGTGCCAGCAGGCCTACAGGGACGGGTAGGAATGAGCAGTTCTTC.

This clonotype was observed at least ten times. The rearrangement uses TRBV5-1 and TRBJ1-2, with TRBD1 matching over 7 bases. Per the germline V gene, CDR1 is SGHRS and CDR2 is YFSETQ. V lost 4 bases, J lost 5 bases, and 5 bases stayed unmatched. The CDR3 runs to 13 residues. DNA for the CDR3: TGCGCCAGCAGCCCGGACAGGACTTATGGCTACACCTTC. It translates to CASSPDRTYGYTF.

CDR3 nucleotide sequence: TGTGCCAGCAGCTTACTAGCGGGAGGGCCAGCTGAGCAGTTCTTC. Residues: CASSLLAGGPAEQFF. The chain recombines TRBV7-6 with TRBJ2-1; 12 nucleotides match TRBD2. Germline V gene data show CDR1 as SGHVS and CDR2 as FNYEAQ. J lost 9 bases, V lost 2 bases, and 5 bases had no gene match. The CDR3 is 15 residues long.

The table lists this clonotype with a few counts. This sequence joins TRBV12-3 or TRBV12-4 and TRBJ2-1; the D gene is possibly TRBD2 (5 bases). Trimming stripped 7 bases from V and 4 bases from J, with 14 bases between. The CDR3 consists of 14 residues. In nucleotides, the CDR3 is TGTGCCAGCACCGCGCAGTCGGGGTACAATGAGCAGTTCTTC. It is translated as CASTAQSGYNEQFF.

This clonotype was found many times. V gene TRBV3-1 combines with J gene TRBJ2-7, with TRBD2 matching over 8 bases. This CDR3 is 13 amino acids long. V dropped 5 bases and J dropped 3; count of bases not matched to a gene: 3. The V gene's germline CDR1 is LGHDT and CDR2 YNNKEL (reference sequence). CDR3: CASSRTSLYEQYF. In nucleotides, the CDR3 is TGTGCCAGCAGCAGGACTAGCCTCTACGAGCAGTACTTC.

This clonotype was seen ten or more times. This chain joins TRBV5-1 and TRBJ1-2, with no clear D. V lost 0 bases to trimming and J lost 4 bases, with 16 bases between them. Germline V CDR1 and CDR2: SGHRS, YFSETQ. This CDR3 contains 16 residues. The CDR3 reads CASSLEGPYLPYGYTF. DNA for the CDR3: TGCGCCAGCAGCTTGGAAGGGCCCTATTTGCCCTATGGCTACACCTTC.

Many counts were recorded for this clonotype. The CDR3 DNA reads as TGTGCCAGCAGTTTAAGGCTAGACACCGGGGAGCTGTTTTTT. This translates into CASSLRLDTGELFF. The chain uses TRBV27 and TRBJ2-2; no firm D call. V shed 2 bases and J shed 3 bases, with 7 bases lying between them. CDR1 is MNHEY and CDR2 is SMNVEV in the germline V gene (reference sequence). CDR3 length: 14 amino acids.

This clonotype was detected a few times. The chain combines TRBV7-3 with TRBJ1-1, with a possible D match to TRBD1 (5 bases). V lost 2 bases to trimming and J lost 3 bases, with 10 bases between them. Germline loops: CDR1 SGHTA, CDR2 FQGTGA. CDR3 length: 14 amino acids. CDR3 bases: TGTGCCAGCAGCTTAGAGGGGCTCGACACTGAAGCTTTCTTT. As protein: CASSLEGLDTEAFF. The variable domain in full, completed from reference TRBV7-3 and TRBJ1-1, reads GAGVSQTPSNKVTEKGKYVELRCDPISGHTALYWYRQSLGQGPEFLIYFQGTGAADDSGLPNDRFFAVRPEGSVSTLKIQRTERGDSAVYLCASSLEGLDTEAFFGQGTRLTVV.

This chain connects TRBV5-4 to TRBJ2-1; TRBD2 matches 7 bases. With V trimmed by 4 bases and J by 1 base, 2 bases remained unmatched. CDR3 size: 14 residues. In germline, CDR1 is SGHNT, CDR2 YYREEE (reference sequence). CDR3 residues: CASSQAGSYNEQFF. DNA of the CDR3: TGTGCCAGCAGCCAAGCGGGATCCTACAATGAGCAGTTCTTC.

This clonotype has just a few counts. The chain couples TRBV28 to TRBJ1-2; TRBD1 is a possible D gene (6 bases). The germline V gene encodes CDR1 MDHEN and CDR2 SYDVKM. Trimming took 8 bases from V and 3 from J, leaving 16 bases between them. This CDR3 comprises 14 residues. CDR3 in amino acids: CASGGGGRYYGYTF. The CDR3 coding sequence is TGTGCCAGCGGAGGGGGGGGTAGATACTATGGCTACACCTTC.

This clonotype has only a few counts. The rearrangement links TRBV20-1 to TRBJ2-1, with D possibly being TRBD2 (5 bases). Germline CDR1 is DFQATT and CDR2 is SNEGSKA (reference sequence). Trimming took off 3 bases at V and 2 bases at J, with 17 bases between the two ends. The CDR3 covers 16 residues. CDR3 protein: CSAREPLALPYNEQFF. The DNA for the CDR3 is TGCAGTGCTAGGGAGCCTCTAGCTTTGCCCTACAATGAGCAGTTCTTC.

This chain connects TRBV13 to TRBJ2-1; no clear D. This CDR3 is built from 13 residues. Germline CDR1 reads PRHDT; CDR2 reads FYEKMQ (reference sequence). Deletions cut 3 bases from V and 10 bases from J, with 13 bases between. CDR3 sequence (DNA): TGTGCCAGCAGCTTCAGGACCCGGCGAGAGCAGTTCTTC. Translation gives CASSFRTRREQFF.

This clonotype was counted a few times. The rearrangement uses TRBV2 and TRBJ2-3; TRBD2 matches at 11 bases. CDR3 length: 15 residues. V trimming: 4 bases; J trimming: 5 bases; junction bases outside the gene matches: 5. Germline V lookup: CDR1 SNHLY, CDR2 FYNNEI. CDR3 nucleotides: TGTGCCAGCAGTGCAACCGGACTAGCGGGAGATACGCAGTATTTT. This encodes CASSATGLAGDTQYF. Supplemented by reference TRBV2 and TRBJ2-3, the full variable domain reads EPEVTQTPSHQVTQMGQEVILRCVPISNHLYFYWYRQILGQKVEFLVSFYNNEISEKSEIFDDQFSVERPDGSNFTLKIRSTKLEDSAMYFCASSATGLAGDTQYFGPGTRLTVL.

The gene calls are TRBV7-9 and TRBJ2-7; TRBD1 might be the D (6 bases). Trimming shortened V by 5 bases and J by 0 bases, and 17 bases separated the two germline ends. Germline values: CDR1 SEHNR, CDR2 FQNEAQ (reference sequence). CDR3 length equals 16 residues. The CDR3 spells CASSLNLRDNSYEQYF. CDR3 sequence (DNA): TGTGCCAGCAGCCTCAACCTTCGGGACAACTCCTACGAGCAGTACTTC.